This T cell receptor (beta chain) was found in a study of CXCR3-negative and CXCR3-positive naive CD8 T cells. With respect to this clonotype: Antigen: not known.

All TRB cDNA libraries came from 5' RACE performed with UMI labels. TCRdb re-called the 5' RACE reads, yielding one record per CDR3 amino acid sequence without DNA. The sample is made up of 90,000 to 150,000 distinct CDR3 sequences, and the top ten hold around 0.36% of it. CDR3 length: 15 amino acids. Germline lookup yields CDR1 SQVTM and CDR2 ANQGSEA. General study findings and limits: Naive cells with CXCR3 showed TRB CDR3s that were more hydrophobic than those in CXCR3-negative naive cells. Fresh PBMCs were used in most assays, and CXCR3 expression partially decreased after cryopreservation.

Triplicate sorting captured a few hundred thousand cells each from every CD8+ T cell subset. The CD45RO-CCR7+CD27+CD95- phenotype denoted naive CD8+ T cells. This TCR was recovered from a human donor in good health. Some clones in this sample may be carry-over from other donors' samples. Sequencing input: naive CXCR3+ CD8+ T cells from blood. Subset here: CD45RO-CCR7+CD27+CD95- naive CD8+ T cells expressing CXCR3 (TNR3+). The rearrangement uses TRBV29-1 and TRBJ1-1. Here the CDR3 reads CSVDGRDWFRTEAFF. The complete variable domain, with remaining parts taken from reference TRBV29-1 and TRBJ1-1, reads SAVISQKPSRDICQRGTSLTIQCQVDSQVTMMFWYRQQPGQSLTLIATANQGSEATYESGFVIDKFPISRPNLTFSTLTVSNMSPEDSSIYLCSVDGRDWFRTEAFFGQGTRLTVV.